What follows are 23 T cell receptor beta chains derived from one specimen sequenced in a study of graft-versus-host responses after intestinal transplantation. Some clones are missing from TCRdb's copy, which holds only in-frame ones; the method was immunoSEQ multiplex PCR. The table records tens of thousands of clones, 85% to 95% of them present only once. These TCRs are of unknown antigen specificity. The source material was unstimulated CD8+ T cells sorted from spleen or lymph node cells, sampled before transplant. The receptors come from a human donor who was the organ donor for an intestinal transplant.

This clone was detected only once. The chain carries TRBV11-2 and TRBJ2-2; the D gene is possibly TRBD2 (6 bases). CDR3 length: 15 amino acids. Per the germline V gene, CDR1 is SGHAT and CDR2 is FQNNGV. V was trimmed by 5 bases and J by 1 base, leaving 11 bases between them. CDR3 sequence: CASSPEGWNTGELFF. CDR3 bases: TGTGCCAGCAGCCCGGAGGGTTGGAACACCGGGGAGCTGTTTTTT.

The chain employs TRBV27 and TRBJ1-6; no firm D call. The V gene lost 4 bases and the J gene lost 6 bases, with 19 bases spanning the gap. The CDR3 totals 17 residues. Germline-derived CDR1 and CDR2 are MNHEY and SMNVEV (reference sequence). CDR3 protein: CASSSPLMDGSNSPLHF. Written as DNA, the CDR3 is TGTGCCAGCAGTTCGCCCCTAATGGACGGCAGTAATTCACCCCTCCACTTT.

This chain links TRBV9 with TRBJ2-1, with 12 bases identical to TRBD2. The CDR3 runs to 15 residues. Germline CDR1 reads SGDLS; CDR2 reads YYNGEE. V dropped 0 bases and J dropped 6; count of bases not matched to a gene: 1. The CDR3 loop reads CASSVASGGANEQFF. In DNA, the CDR3 is TGTGCCAGCAGCGTAGCTAGCGGGGGGGCCAATGAGCAGTTCTTC.

This chain joins TRBV27 and TRBJ1-1, with a tentative D call TRBD1 (6 bases). The germline V gene encodes CDR1 MNHEY and CDR2 SMNVEV (reference sequence). The length of the CDR3 is 14 residues. Deletions cut 6 bases from V and 1 base from J, with 12 bases between. Here the CDR3 DNA reads TGTGCCAGCAGCATACAGGGATGGAACACTGAAGCTTTCTTT. It encodes CASSIQGWNTEAFF.

This sequence joins TRBV7-2 and TRBJ1-2; D might be TRBD1 (5 bases). V lost 2 bases and J lost 3, with 10 bases in between. The CDR3 spans 14 residues. Germline CDR1 reads SGHTA; CDR2 reads FQGNSA. CDR3 nucleotides: TGTGCCAGCAGCTTACCCAGGGAATACTATGGCTACACCTTC. Its protein product is CASSLPREYYGYTF.

The gene calls are TRBV9 and TRBJ1-4, with D maybe TRBD1 (6 bases). Germline-derived CDR1 and CDR2 are SGDLS and YYNGEE. V gave up 3 bases and J gave up 4 bases, with 19 bases separating them. This CDR3 has 17 residues. The CDR3 protein is CASSGRPQGGGNEKLFF. Here the CDR3 DNA reads TGTGCCAGCAGCGGCAGGCCTCAGGGAGGGGGTAATGAAAAACTGTTTTTT. The full variable domain, in which reference TRBV9 and TRBJ1-4 provide the parts outside the CDR3, is DSGVTQTPKHLITATGQRVTLRCSPRSGDLSVYWYQQSLDQGLQFLIQYYNGEERAKGNILERFSAQQFPDLHSELNLSSLELGDSALYFCASSGRPQGGGNEKLFFGSGTQLSVL.

This chain joins TRBV11-3 and TRBJ1-2; 11 bases line up with TRBD1. This CDR3 has 14 residues. The V segment lost 5 bases and the J segment 8 bases; nucleotides outside the gene matches: 7. CDR1 and CDR2 (germline): SGHNT, YENEEA. For the CDR3, the DNA is TGTGCCAGCAGCGACCGGACAGGGGGCGAAGGCTACACCTTC. Translating gives CASSDRTGGEGYTF. Using reference TRBV11-3 and TRBJ1-2 for the parts outside the CDR3, the full variable domain is EAGVVQSPRYKIIEKKQPVAFWCNPISGHNTLYWYLQNLGQGPELLIRYENEEAVDDSQLPKDRFSAERLKGVDSTLKIQPAELGDSAVYLCASSDRTGGEGYTFGSGTRLTVV.

The V gene is TRBV15, the J gene TRBJ2-1; TRBD2 agrees at 9 bases. Germline assignment: CDR1 LNHNV and CDR2 YYDKDF (reference sequence). CDR3 length equals 15 residues. The ends lost 4 bases at V and 4 bases at J; junction bases unmatched: 5. The CDR3 DNA reads TGTGCCACCAGCATGGAGAGCGGGGGGTACAATGAGCAGTTCTTC. As protein: CATSMESGGYNEQFF. The entire variable domain, with the rest obtained from reference TRBV15 and TRBJ2-1, is as follows: DAMVIQNPRYQVTQFGKPVTLSCSQTLNHNVMYWYQQKSSQAPKLLFHYYDKDFNNEADTPDNFQSRRPNTSFCFLDIRSPGLGDTAMYLCATSMESGGYNEQFFGPGTRLTVL.

This clone has just one count. The chain couples TRBV6-1 to TRBJ1-4; D is ambiguous. The germline V gene has CDR1 MNHNS and CDR2 SASEGT. The germline V and J ends were trimmed by 7 bases and 4 bases, with 4 bases remaining between them. The CDR3 is made up of 11 amino acids. The CDR3 DNA is TGTGCCAGCACCATTAATGAAAAACTGTTTTTT. Its protein is CASTINEKLFF.

The chain couples TRBV5-6 to TRBJ2-7, with D unresolved. This CDR3 contains 12 residues. Trimming pared 4 bases from V and 3 bases from J, leaving 8 bases between. Germline values: CDR1 SGHDT, CDR2 YYEEEE. CDR3 loop: CASSTYNYEQYF. The CDR3 coding sequence is TGTGCCAGCAGCACCTACAACTACGAGCAGTACTTC.

As to this clone: The junction departs from the called germline gene at one end, perhaps through a read error. The rearrangement uses TRBV7-7 and TRBJ2-7; D possibly corresponds to TRBD1 (6 bases). The germline V gene has CDR1 SSHAT and CDR2 FNYEAQ (reference sequence). CDR3 length: 19 residues. In DNA form, the CDR3 reads TGTGCTAGCAGCCAAAATTCCCCAGGGGCTTGTTACTACACCTACGAGCAGTACTTC. Protein: CASSQNSPGACYYTYEQYF.

V and J are TRBV7-9 and TRBJ1-5, with D unresolved. Germline assignment: CDR1 SEHNR and CDR2 FQNEAQ (reference sequence). Trimming removed 5 bases at V and 5 bases at J, with 7 bases between. The CDR3 is made up of 12 amino acids. CDR3 protein: CASSAWDQPQHF. The CDR3, as DNA: TGTGCCAGCAGCGCTTGGGATCAGCCCCAGCATTTT.

This clone was counted once. The chain joins TRBV7-9 to TRBJ1-2; no firm D call. This CDR3 contains 14 residues. CDR1 and CDR2 from the germline V gene are SEHNR and FQNEAQ (reference sequence). Trimming left V 5 bases short and J 7 bases short, with 17 bases between. The CDR3 reads CASSPEVPVAGYTF. CDR3 sequence (DNA): TGTGCCAGCAGCCCGGAAGTCCCGGTGGCTGGCTACACCTTC.

This rearrangement joins TRBV25-1 to TRBJ2-2; tentative D call: TRBD1 (6 bases). Germline assignment: CDR1 MGHDK and CDR2 SYGVNS. Trimming left V 2 bases short and J 1 base short, with 8 bases between. The length of the CDR3 is 15 residues. The CDR3 here is CASSEGRGNTGELFF. CDR3 sequence (DNA): TGTGCCAGCAGTGAAGGCAGGGGGAACACCGGGGAGCTGTTTTTT.

CDR3 nucleotides: TGTGCCAGCAGTGGCCTCAATGACCCCAAAAACATTCAGTACTTC. Amino acid sequence: CASSGLNDPKNIQYF. J is TRBJ2-4 and V is TRBV6-1; D is ambiguous. Per the germline V gene, CDR1 is MNHNS and CDR2 is SASEGT. The CDR3 contains 15 residues. V gave up 4 bases and J gave up 2 bases, with 12 bases separating them.

This chain joins TRBV21-1 and TRBJ2-2; the DNA was not used to check the table's D call, TRBD2. TRBV21-1 is termed a pseudogene. This CDR3 region has 18 residues. The DNA of the CDR3 is TGTGCCAGCAGCAAGAACATTCAAGCTAGCCGGCCACCCGGGGAGCTGTTTTTT. It encodes CASSKNIQASRPPGELFF.

The chain couples TRBV28 to TRBJ2-7, with TRBD1 matching over 9 bases. Looked up from germline, CDR1 is MDHEN and CDR2 is SYDVKM. With V trimmed by 6 bases and J by 1 base, 7 bases remained unmatched. CDR3 length: 15 residues. CDR3 DNA: TGTGCCAGCAGAGACCGGGACAGGGTATCCTACGAGCAGTACTTC. Translating gives CASRDRDRVSYEQYF.

The gene calls are TRBV9 and TRBJ1-4; possibly TRBD1 for D (5 bases). This CDR3 has 13 residues. The germline gives CDR1 SGDLS, CDR2 YYNGEE. Trimming left V 3 bases short and J 8 bases short, with 11 bases between. CDR3 protein: CASSADSFEKLFF. In DNA form, the CDR3 reads TGTGCCAGCAGCGCCGACAGTTTCGAAAAACTGTTTTTT.

The rearrangement links TRBV4-1 to TRBJ2-2; TRBD1 agrees at 8 bases. CDR3 length: 17 amino acids. J gave up 4 bases and V 3 bases, and 10 bases lay outside the gene matches. In germline, CDR1 is MGHRA, CDR2 YSYEKL. CDR3 loop: CASSQPLGQEGTGELFF. The CDR3 DNA is TGCGCCAGCAGCCAGCCTCTGGGACAGGAGGGCACCGGGGAGCTGTTTTTT.

The chain couples TRBV5-4 to TRBJ2-7; D is unresolved. Trimming removed 3 bases at V and 2 bases at J, with 6 bases between. There are 12 residues in the CDR3. Germline values: CDR1 SGHNT, CDR2 YYREEE (reference sequence). The CDR3 DNA reads as TGTGCCAGCAGCTCCCTACCCTACGAGCAGTACTTC. Amino acids: CASSSLPYEQYF.

V gene TRBV10-2 combines with J gene TRBJ1-1; D is uncertain. The V gene lost 0 bases and the J gene lost 6 bases, with 14 bases spanning the gap. Looked up from germline, CDR1 is WSHSY and CDR2 is SAAADI. This CDR3 contains 15 residues. The CDR3 nucleotides are TGCGCCAGCAGTGAGTCGGGTCGGGTTACCCCTGAAGCTTTCTTT. Its protein is CASSESGRVTPEAFF.

As DNA, the CDR3 is TGTGCCACCGGCAACAACAGGGGGGGAGGTAACTATGGCTACACCTTC. It translates to CATGNNRGGGNYGYTF. The chain joins TRBV15 to TRBJ1-2; 8 positions agree with TRBD1. The CDR3 is 16 residues long. Germline V gives CDR1 LNHNV, CDR2 YYDKDF (reference sequence). V lost 8 bases, J lost 1 base, and 12 bases stayed unmatched.

CDR3 DNA: TGTGCCAGCAGTTTATTCGCTAGCGGGGGGGCGCCAGATACGCAGTATTTT. Protein product: CASSLFASGGAPDTQYF. The rearrangement links TRBV28 to TRBJ2-3; 12 bases map to TRBD2. Germline values: CDR1 MDHEN, CDR2 SYDVKM. The CDR3 sequence is 17 residues long. Losses at the gene ends were 1 base for V and 4 bases for J; bases not matched to a gene: 6.